The clone carrying this TCR beta chain appeared many times. This record comes from a study of blood T cell repertoires in COVID-19. In the study overall: Samples came from the United States, Italy and Spain, spanning acute and convalescent COVID-19. The cDNA or gDNA used as material had been derived from T cells, B-cell-depleted T cells, or PBMCs.

The germline V and J ends were trimmed by 0 bases and 5 bases, with 13 bases remaining between them. The CDR3 is 15 amino acids. Germline CDR1 SGHDN, CDR2 FVKESK. The study drew participants aged roughly 18 to 89 years from 20 to 30 US areas. Two negative PCRs, clearance, or symptom resolution were required of recovered Cohort 3 donors. Sequencing was performed with immunoSEQ multiplex PCR; in TCRdb, only in-frame clones are kept and a portion is missing. The table shows about 380,000 clones, with around 90% occurring only once. The chain has TRBV14 and TRBJ1-2; maybe TRBD1 (6 bases). The clonotype comes from a young woman who had recovered from COVID-19. Sequenced sample: PBMCs or T cells enriched from blood (not recorded which). Here the CDR3 DNA reads TGTGCCAGCAGCCAAGAACAGGGCAATTGGTATGGCTACACCTTC. Translating it yields CASSQEQGNWYGYTF.